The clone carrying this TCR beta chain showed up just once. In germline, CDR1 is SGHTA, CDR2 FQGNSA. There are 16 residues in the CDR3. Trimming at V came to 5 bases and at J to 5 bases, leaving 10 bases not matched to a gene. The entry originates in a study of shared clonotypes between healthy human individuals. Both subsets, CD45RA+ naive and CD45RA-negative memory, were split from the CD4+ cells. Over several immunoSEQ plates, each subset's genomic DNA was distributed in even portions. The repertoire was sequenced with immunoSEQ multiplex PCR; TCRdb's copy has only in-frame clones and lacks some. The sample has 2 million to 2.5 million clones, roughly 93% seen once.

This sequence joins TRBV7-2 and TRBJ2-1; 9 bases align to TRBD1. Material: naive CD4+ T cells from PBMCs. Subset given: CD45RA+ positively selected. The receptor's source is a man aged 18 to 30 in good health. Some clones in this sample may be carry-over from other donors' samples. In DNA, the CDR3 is TGTGCCAGCAGCACGAACCCGGGACAGGGAAACAATGAGCAGTTCTTC. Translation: CASSTNPGQGNNEQFF.